This T cell receptor beta chain was obtained from a study of tumor and adjacent non-tumor tissue in lung cancer. TCRbeta libraries were built with three rounds of nested PCR, modified from ARM-PCR. TCRdb ran MiXCR on the multiplex PCR reads and lists one entry per CDR3 protein. This sample carries fewer than 120,000 distinct CDR3 sequences, 75% to 90% of them seen once, and the ten largest clones take under 25%. Germline-derived CDR1 and CDR2 are KGHDR and SFDVKD. This CDR3 spans 14 amino acids. On this clonotype itself: Its antigen is as yet unknown.

This sample's RNA came from whole unsorted tissue. The study's findings and limits: Compared with tumor, normal lung showed significantly lower TCR diversity.

The chain links TRBV24-1 to TRBJ2-3; 7 bases agree with TRBD2. This receptor was obtained from a man aged 65-85 years with non-small cell lung cancer. Sequenced: lung tumor tissue. The CDR3 sequence is CASSDPGRTDTQYF. CDR3 sequence (DNA): TGTGCTTCCAGTGATCCCGGGAGGACAGATACGCAGTATTTT.